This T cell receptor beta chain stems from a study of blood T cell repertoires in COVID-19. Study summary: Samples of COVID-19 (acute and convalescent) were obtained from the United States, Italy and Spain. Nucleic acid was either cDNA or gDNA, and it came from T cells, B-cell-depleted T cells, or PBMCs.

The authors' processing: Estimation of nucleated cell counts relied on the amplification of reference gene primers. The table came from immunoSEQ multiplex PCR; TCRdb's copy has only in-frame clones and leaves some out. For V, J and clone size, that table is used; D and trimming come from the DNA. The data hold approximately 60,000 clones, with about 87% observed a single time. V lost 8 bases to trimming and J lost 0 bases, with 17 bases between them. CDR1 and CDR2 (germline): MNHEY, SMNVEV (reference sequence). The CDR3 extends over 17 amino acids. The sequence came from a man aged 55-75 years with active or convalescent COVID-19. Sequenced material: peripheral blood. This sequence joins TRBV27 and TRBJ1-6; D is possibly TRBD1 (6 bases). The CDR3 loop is CASGVIRGSSYNSPLHF. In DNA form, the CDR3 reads TGTGCCAGCGGGGTTATCAGGGGTAGCTCCTATAATTCACCCCTCCACTTT.